This T cell receptor (beta chain) was identified in a study of T cells in Graves' hyperthyroidism and ophthalmopathy. About this clonotype: Its antigen is not identified.

RNA transcripts provided the source from which TCR beta CDR3 regions were amplified. The TCR CDR3 was amplified in a first-round RT-PCR using the HTBI primer set. TCRdb recomputed calls from the multiplex PCR reads with MiXCR, one row per CDR3 protein. The sample holds fewer than 600,000 distinct CDR3 sequences, 14% seen once. V lost 4 bases and J lost 3, with 10 bases in between. The CDR3 covers 14 residues. Germline V CDR1 and CDR2: SGHTA, FQGNSA. Thyroid ultrasound and orbital computed tomography, with clinical symptoms and serum thyroxine and TRAb, informed diagnoses. Findings and caveats of the study: Most expanded thyroid clonotypes above 0.001 also appeared in blood.

The clonotype originates from a woman aged 18 to 35 with Graves' hyperthyroidism. Sequencing used blood. V gene TRBV7-2 combines with J gene TRBJ2-4; no clear D. For the CDR3, the DNA is TGTGCCAGCAGCTCACAAATGGGCAAAAACATTCAGTACTTC. Protein product: CASSSQMGKNIQYF.